The source of this T cell receptor (beta chain) is a study of shared clonotypes between healthy human individuals. General study results and limits: Sharing across a handful of donors was seen in roughly 5% of naive CD4 clonotypes.

The assay was immunoSEQ multiplex PCR, and TCRdb's table has in-frame clones only and misses some. Of about 2.5 million clones listed, about 90% are singletons. Concerning this clone: As yet, its antigen is unknown.

V lost 6 bases to trimming and J lost 7 bases, with 18 bases between them. CDR3 length equals 14 residues. CDR1 and CDR2 from the germline V gene are KGHSH and LQKENI. The chain recombines TRBV18 with TRBJ2-5, with D unclear. The specimen sequenced was naive CD4+ T cells from PBMCs. Subset meaning: CD45RA+ positively selected. This TCR came from a man between 18 and 29 years old in good health. Some clones in this sample may be carry-over from other donors' samples. The CDR3 region is CASSPDGYRGTQYF. DNA for the CDR3: TGTGCCAGCTCCCCGGATGGCTACCGTGGGACCCAGTACTTC.